The rows below give T cell receptor beta chains drawn from one sample of a study of control samples from healthy donors and cancer patients. Sequenced by immunoSEQ multiplex PCR; TCRdb stores in-frame clones only, minus some. The sample comprises 150,000 to 200,000 clones, 85% to 95% of which are singletons, and 1.1% to 1.5% rests with the top ten. The sample taken for sequencing was blood. The receptors stem from a woman under 30 in good health. The CDR3 runs from the conserved cysteine through the conserved F or W. D genes are given only for firm matches. Size is omitted from some rows. Given values are once, few, many or a class for expanded clones.

TRBV13	.	TRBJ1-2	.	CASSVPTIGQPDFYGYTF	TGTGCCAGCAGCGTTCCTACCATTGGACAGCCCGATTTCTATGGCTACACCTTC
TRBV2	.	TRBJ2-7	.	CASSEETASSYEQYF	TGTGCCAGCAGTGAAGAAACAGCGAGCTCCTACGAGCAGTACTTC
TRBV23-1	.	TRBJ1-5	.	CASSRSYREYNQPQHF	TGCGCCAGCAGCCGTTCCTACAGGGAGTATAATCAGCCCCAGCATTTT
TRBV11-3	.	TRBJ2-3	.	CASSLAIPGIIGTDTQYF	TGTGCCAGCAGCTTAGCGATCCCAGGGATCATTGGCACAGATACGCAGTATTTT
TRBV13	.	TRBJ1-2	TRBD1	CASRDRVYGYTF	TGTGCCAGCAGGGACAGGGTCTATGGCTACACCTTC
TRBV11-2	.	TRBJ2-1	TRBD1	CASSLLGLGTGLNEQFF	TGTGCCAGCAGCTTACTCGGTTTAGGGACAGGATTAAATGAGCAGTTCTTC
TRBV10-1	.	TRBJ1-4	TRBD1	CASSESVGTGDEKLFF	TGCGCCAGCAGTGAGTCGGTGGGGACAGGGGATGAAAAACTGTTTTTT
TRBV19	.	TRBJ2-3	.	CASSLDRRPQYF	TGTGCCAGTAGCCTAGACAGGAGGCCGCAGTATTTT
TRBV5-8	.	TRBJ2-1	TRBD1	CASSLRRAGGFF	TGTGCCAGCAGCTTGAGACGGGCAGGGGGATTCTTC
TRBV6-2/TRBV6-3	.	TRBJ2-2	.	CASSFRAWRAGELFF	TGTGCCAGCAGTTTCCGGGCTTGGAGGGCCGGGGAGCTGTTTTTT
TRBV19	.	TRBJ2-2	.	CASSPGPPGELFF	TGTGCCAGTAGCCCGGGACCCCCCGGGGAGCTGTTTTTT
TRBV7-6	.	TRBJ2-5	TRBD2	CASSLFWTSGGEKTQYF	TGTGCCAGCAGCTTATTTTGGACTAGCGGGGGGGAGAAGACCCAGTACTTC
TRBV4-2	.	TRBJ1-6	TRBD1	CASSRDVRQGASPLHF	TGTGCCAGCAGCCGGGACGTTAGGCAGGGGGCGTCACCCCTCCACTTT
TRBV15	.	TRBJ2-5	.	CATSRLSGRGGETQYF	TGTGCCACCAGCAGACTTTCGGGTAGGGGCGGAGAGACCCAGTACTTC
TRBV7-9	.	TRBJ2-5	TRBD2	CASSRPGLAGGTQYF	TGTGCCAGCAGCCGTCCGGGACTAGCGGGGGGGACCCAGTACTTC
TRBV4-1	.	TRBJ2-2	.	CASSQVRDPGELFF	TGCGCCAGCAGCCAAGTAAGGGATCCCGGGGAGCTGTTTTTT
TRBV6-6	.	TRBJ1-4	.	CASSYSNEKLFF	TGTGCCAGCAGTTACTCCAATGAAAAACTGTTTTTT
TRBV10-1	.	TRBJ2-3	TRBD2	CASSEGLAGDQDTQYF	TGCGCCAGCAGTGAAGGTCTAGCGGGAGATCAAGATACGCAGTATTTT
TRBV27	.	TRBJ1-2	TRBD1	CASSPGDRMYYGYTF	TGTGCCAGCAGTCCCGGGGACAGGATGTACTATGGCTACACCTTC
TRBV7-6	.	TRBJ2-7	TRBD1	CASSKGQAQLSYEQYF	TGTGCCAGCAGCAAAGGACAGGCTCAGCTCTCCTACGAGCAGTACTTC
TRBV19	few	TRBJ1-6	.	CATQIGDGSPLHF	TGTGCCACCCAGATCGGAGACGGGTCACCCCTCCACTTT
TRBV2	.	TRBJ1-2	TRBD1	CASTTGTGGYGYTF	TGTGCCAGCACAACCGGGACAGGGGGCTATGGCTACACCTTC
TRBV27	.	TRBJ1-1	TRBD1	CASSFGTGRAFF	TGTGCCAGCAGTTTTGGGACAGGGAGAGCTTTCTTT
TRBV6-2/TRBV6-3	.	TRBJ1-1	.	CASSYQGQNTEAFF	TGTGCCAGCAGTTACCAGGGACAGAACACTGAAGCTTTCTTT
TRBV11-3	.	TRBJ2-4	.	CASSFRDYKNIQYF	TGTGCCAGCAGCTTCAGGGATTATAAAAACATTCAGTACTTC
TRBV6-2/TRBV6-3	.	TRBJ2-3	TRBD1	CASSSPDRATDTQYF	TGTGCCAGCAGTTCCCCGGACAGGGCCACAGATACGCAGTATTTT
TRBV2	.	TRBJ1-5	.	CASSLDTYQPQHF	TGTGCCAGCTCCCTCGACACTTATCAGCCCCAGCATTTT
TRBV4-1	.	TRBJ1-4	TRBD1	CASSQDSDRSYEKLFF	TGCGCCAGCAGCCAAGATTCGGACAGGTCGTATGAAAAACTGTTTTTT
TRBV4-2	once	TRBJ1-2	.	CASSQDSGREIYGYTF	TGTGCCAGCAGCCAAGATAGTGGCAGGGAAATCTATGGCTACACCTTC
TRBV10-3	.	TRBJ2-5	TRBD1	CAISGQGQETQYF	TGTGCCATCAGTGGACAGGGCCAAGAGACCCAGTACTTC
TRBV18	.	TRBJ2-7	.	CASAPGENEQYF	TGTGCCAGCGCACCAGGGGAAAACGAGCAGTACTTC
TRBV16	.	TRBJ1-2	.	CASSQSSRESYGYTF	TGTGCCAGCAGCCAATCGAGCAGGGAAAGTTATGGCTACACCTTC
TRBV28	.	TRBJ2-7	.	CASSPAGATYEQYF	TGTGCCAGCAGCCCGGCAGGCGCAACCTACGAGCAGTACTTC
TRBV7-9	.	TRBJ2-1	TRBD2	CASSPGTSGMGNEQFF	TGTGCCAGCAGCCCCGGGACTAGCGGGATGGGAAATGAGCAGTTCTTC
TRBV11-2	.	TRBJ2-7	TRBD1	CASGQGPSYEQYF	TGTGCCAGCGGACAGGGGCCGAGTTACGAGCAGTACTTC
TRBV7-2	.	TRBJ2-5	TRBD2	CASSSRTSGRPQETQYF	TGTGCCAGCAGCTCGAGGACTAGCGGGAGGCCCCAAGAGACCCAGTACTTC
TRBV28	.	TRBJ1-2	.	CASSLSQDRNTYGYTF	TGTGCCAGCAGTTTATCCCAAGACAGAAATACCTATGGCTACACCTTC
TRBV19	many	TRBJ1-2	.	CASSIQQGSHGYTF	TGTGCCAGTAGTATCCAACAGGGCAGTCATGGCTACACCTTC
TRBV15	.	TRBJ2-6	.	CATSRDHELTSGANVLTF	TGTGCCACCAGCAGAGATCACGAACTTACCTCTGGGGCCAACGTCCTGACTTTC
TRBV6-2/TRBV6-3	.	TRBJ2-5	TRBD1	CASSRTGIHQETQYF	TGTGCCAGCAGCCGGACAGGGATCCACCAAGAGACCCAGTACTTC
TRBV27	.	TRBJ1-6	TRBD1	CASSIIPDRENSPLHF	TGTGCCAGCAGCATAATACCGGACAGGGAGAATTCACCCCTCCACTTT
TRBV24-1	once	TRBJ2-1	.	CATSDPYNEQFF	TGTGCCACCAGTGATCCCTACAATGAGCAGTTCTTC
TRBV12-3/TRBV12-4	.	TRBJ1-6	.	CASNFGENSPLHF	TGTGCCAGCAACTTTGGGGAAAATTCACCCCTCCACTTT
TRBV5-1	.	TRBJ2-3	TRBD2	CASSLVVAGIRTDTQYF	TGCGCCAGCAGCTTGGTGGTAGCGGGGATTCGCACAGATACGCAGTATTTT
TRBV7-2	few	TRBJ1-5	.	CASSLRGASGNQPQHF	TGTGCCAGCAGCTTACGGGGGGCCTCAGGGAATCAGCCCCAGCATTTT
TRBV11-2	once	TRBJ1-6	.	CASSLIPSDNSPLHF	TGTGCCAGCAGCTTAATACCGTCCGATAATTCACCCCTCCACTTT
TRBV5-5	.	TRBJ2-3	.	CASSFGGADTQYF	TGTGCCAGCAGCTTCGGAGGGGCAGATACGCAGTATTTT
TRBV13	.	TRBJ2-7	.	CASSLKGGFYEQYF	TGTGCCAGCAGCTTAAAAGGCGGGTTCTACGAGCAGTACTTC
TRBV9	.	TRBJ2-1	TRBD2	CASSHPITSGRSHEQFF	TGTGCCAGCAGCCACCCCATAACTAGCGGGAGATCCCATGAGCAGTTCTTC
TRBV11-3	once	TRBJ2-1	.	CASSRDSSYNEQFF	TGTGCCAGCAGCCGCGACAGCTCCTACAATGAGCAGTTCTTC
TRBV7-2	.	TRBJ2-1	TRBD1	CASSSLPGQGFNEQFF	TGTGCCAGCAGCTCGCTACCGGGACAGGGGTTCAATGAGCAGTTCTTC
TRBV28	.	TRBJ1-2	TRBD1	CASVTGTFSYGYTF	TGTGCCAGCGTGACAGGGACCTTTAGCTATGGCTACACCTTC